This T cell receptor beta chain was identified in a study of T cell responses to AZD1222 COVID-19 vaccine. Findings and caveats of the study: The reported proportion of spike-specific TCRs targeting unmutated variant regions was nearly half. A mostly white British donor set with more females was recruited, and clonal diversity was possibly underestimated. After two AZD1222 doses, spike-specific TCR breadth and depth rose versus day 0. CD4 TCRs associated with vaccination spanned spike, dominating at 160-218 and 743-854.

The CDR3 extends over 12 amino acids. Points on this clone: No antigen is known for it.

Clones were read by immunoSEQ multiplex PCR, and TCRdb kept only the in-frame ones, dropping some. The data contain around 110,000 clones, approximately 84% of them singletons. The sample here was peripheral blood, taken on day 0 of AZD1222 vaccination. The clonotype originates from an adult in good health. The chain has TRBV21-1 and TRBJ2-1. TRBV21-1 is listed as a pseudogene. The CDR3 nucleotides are TGTGCCAGCAGCAAGGGGTTAAATGAGCAGTTCTTC. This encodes CASSKGLNEQFF.